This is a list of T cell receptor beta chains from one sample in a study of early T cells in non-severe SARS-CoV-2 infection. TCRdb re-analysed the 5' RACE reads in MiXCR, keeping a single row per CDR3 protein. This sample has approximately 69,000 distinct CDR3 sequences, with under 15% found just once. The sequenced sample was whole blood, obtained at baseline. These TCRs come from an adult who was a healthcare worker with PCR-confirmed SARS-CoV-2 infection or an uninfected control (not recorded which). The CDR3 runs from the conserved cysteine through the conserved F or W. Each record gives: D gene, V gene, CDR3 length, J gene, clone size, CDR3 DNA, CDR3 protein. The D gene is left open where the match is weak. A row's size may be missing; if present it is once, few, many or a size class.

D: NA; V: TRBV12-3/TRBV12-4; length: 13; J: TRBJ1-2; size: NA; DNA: TGTGCCAGCAAGGCCAGAGATAACTATGGCTACACCTTC; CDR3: CASKARDNYGYTF
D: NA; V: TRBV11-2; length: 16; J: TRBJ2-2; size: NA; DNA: TGTGCCAGCAGCTCCCAGGGGGGGAAGAACACCGGGGAGCTGTTTTTT; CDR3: CASSSQGGKNTGELFF
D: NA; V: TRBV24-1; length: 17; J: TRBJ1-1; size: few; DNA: TGTGCCACCAGTGAATCGCCCGGGGGAGGGAACAACACTGAAGCTTTCTTT; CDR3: CATSESPGGGNNTEAFF
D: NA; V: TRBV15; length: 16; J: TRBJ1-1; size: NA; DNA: TGTGCCACCAGCAGAAGGGATAAGGGTCCGAACACTGAAGCTTTCTTT; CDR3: CATSRRDKGPNTEAFF
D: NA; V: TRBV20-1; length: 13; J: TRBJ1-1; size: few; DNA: TGCAGTGCGGATCGGACCCTCGGCACTGAAGCTTTCTTT; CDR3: CSADRTLGTEAFF
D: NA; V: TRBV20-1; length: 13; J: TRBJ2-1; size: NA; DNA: TGCAGTGCCCCTGGTGCAGGGGACAATGAGCAGTTCTTC; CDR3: CSAPGAGDNEQFF
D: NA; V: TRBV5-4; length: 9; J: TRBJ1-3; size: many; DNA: TGTGCCAGCGGAAGCACCATATATTTT; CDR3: CASGSTIYF
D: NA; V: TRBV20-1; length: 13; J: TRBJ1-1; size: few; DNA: TGCAGTGCCCGGCCCGGGATGAACACTGAAGCTTTCTTT; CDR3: CSARPGMNTEAFF
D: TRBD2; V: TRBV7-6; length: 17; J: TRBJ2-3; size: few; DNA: TGTGCCAGCAGCTCTCGGGGGGTAGCGGGGACCACAGATACGCAGTATTTT; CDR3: CASSSRGVAGTTDTQYF
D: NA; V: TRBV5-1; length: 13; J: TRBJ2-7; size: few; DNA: TGCGCCAGCAGCTTGGACCCAGGGTGGGAGCAGTACTTC; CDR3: CASSLDPGWEQYF
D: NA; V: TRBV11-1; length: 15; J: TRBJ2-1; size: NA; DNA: TGTGCCAGCAGCTTCCGGGACCGATCCTACAATGAGCAGTTCTTC; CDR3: CASSFRDRSYNEQFF
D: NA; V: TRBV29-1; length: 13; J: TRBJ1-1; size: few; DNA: TGCAGCGTCTCACAGGGAGGGAACACTGAAGCTTTCTTT; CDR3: CSVSQGGNTEAFF
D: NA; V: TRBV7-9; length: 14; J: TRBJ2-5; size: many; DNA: TGTGCCAGCAGCTTCGGGGGCTTCCAAGAGACCCAGTACTTC; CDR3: CASSFGGFQETQYF
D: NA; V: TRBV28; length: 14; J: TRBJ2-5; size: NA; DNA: TGTGCCAGCACCTTACAGGGCTACCAAGAGACCCAGTACTTC; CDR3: CASTLQGYQETQYF
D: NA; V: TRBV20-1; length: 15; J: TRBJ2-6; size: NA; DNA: TGCAGTGCTAGAAAGGATAACTCTGGGGCCAACGTCCTGACTTTC; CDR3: CSARKDNSGANVLTF
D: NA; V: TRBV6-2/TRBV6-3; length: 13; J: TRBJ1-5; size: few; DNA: TGTGCCAGCACCCACAGAGGTAATCAGCCCCAGCATTTT; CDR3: CASTHRGNQPQHF
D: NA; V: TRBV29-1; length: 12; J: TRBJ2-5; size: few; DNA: TGCAGCGTTGCTGGGTACCAAGAGACCCAGTACTTC; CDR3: CSVAGYQETQYF
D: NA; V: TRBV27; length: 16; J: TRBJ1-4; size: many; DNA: TGTGCCAGCAGTTTTAGGTGGGGCGGATCTAATGAAAAACTGTTTTTT; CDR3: CASSFRWGGSNEKLFF
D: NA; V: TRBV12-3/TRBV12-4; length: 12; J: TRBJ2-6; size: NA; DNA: TGTGCCAGTCAATCTGGGGCCAACGTCCTGACTTTC; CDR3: CASQSGANVLTF
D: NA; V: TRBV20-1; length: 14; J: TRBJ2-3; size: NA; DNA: TGCAGTGCCGCAGGAGGCAGGGCCACAGATACGCAGTATTTT; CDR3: CSAAGGRATDTQYF
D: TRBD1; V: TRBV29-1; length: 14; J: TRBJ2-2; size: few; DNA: TGCAGCGTTGCTCGACAGGGGAACACCGGGGAGCTGTTTTTT; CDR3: CSVARQGNTGELFF
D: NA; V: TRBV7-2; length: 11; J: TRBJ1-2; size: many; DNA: TGTGCCAGCAGCCCCAGCTATGGCTACACCTTC; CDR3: CASSPSYGYTF
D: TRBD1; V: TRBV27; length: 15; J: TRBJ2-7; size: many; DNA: TGTGCCAGCAGTGCCCCGGGACAGGCGACCTACGAGCAGTACTTC; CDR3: CASSAPGQATYEQYF
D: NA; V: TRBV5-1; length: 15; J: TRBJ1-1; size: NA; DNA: TGCGCCAGCAGCTTGCTTGGACGGGGAGGTACTGAAGCTTTCTTT; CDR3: CASSLLGRGGTEAFF
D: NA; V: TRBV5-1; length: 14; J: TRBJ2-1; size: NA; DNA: TGCGCCAGCAGCTTGGCCGTATTGGGGAATGAGCAGTTCTTC; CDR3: CASSLAVLGNEQFF
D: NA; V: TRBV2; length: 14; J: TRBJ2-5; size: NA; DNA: TGTGCCAGCAGTCGTAGACTAACTCAAGAGACCCAGTACTTC; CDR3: CASSRRLTQETQYF
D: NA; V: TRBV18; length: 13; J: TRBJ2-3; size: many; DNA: TGTGCCAGCTCACCAACACTTGAGGGTACGCAGTATTTT; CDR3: CASSPTLEGTQYF
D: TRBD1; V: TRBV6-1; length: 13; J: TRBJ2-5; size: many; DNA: TGTGCCAGCAGCACGGACAGGGGGGAGACCCAGTACTTC; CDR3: CASSTDRGETQYF
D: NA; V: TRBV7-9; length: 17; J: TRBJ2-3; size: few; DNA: TGTGCCAGCAGCTTTTCAGGACTGAACGAGTGGACAGATACGCAGTATTTT; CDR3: CASSFSGLNEWTDTQYF
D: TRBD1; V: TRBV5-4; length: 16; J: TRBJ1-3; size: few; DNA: TGTGCCAGCAGCTTCGGGACAGTTCTAGCTGGAAACACCATATATTTT; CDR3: CASSFGTVLAGNTIYF
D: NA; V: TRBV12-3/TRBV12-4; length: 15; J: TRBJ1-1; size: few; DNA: TGTGCCAGCAGTCCCTCCCGGAAAAGGAACACTGAAGCTTTCTTT; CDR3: CASSPSRKRNTEAFF
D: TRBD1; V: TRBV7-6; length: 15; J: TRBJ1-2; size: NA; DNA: TGTGCCAGCAGCCCACGACAGGGACCAGGCTATGGCTACACCTTC; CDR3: CASSPRQGPGYGYTF
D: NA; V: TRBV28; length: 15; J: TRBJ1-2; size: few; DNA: TGTGCCAGCATCCCAGACCCGGGGACACCTGATGGCTACACCTTC; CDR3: CASIPDPGTPDGYTF
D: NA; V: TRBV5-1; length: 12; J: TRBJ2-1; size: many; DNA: TGCGCCAGCAGCCCCACCGGAAATGAGCAGTTCTTT; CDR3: CASSPTGNEQFF
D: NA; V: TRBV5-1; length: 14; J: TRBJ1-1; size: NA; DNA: TGCGCCAGCAGCTTGGAGAGTATGAACACTGAAGCTTTCTTT; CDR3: CASSLESMNTEAFF
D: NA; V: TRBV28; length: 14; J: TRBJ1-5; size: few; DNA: TGTGCCAGCAGCCCCGGAGGATTCAATCAGCCCCAGCATTTT; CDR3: CASSPGGFNQPQHF
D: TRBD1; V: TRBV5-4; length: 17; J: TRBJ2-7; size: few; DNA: TGTGCCAGCAGCTCTCCGGGACAGAGGGCCGAGTCCTACGAGCAGTACTTC; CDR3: CASSSPGQRAESYEQYF
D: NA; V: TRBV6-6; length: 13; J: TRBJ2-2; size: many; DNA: TGTGCCAGCAGTTACTCGAACACCGGGGAGCTGTTTTTT; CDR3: CASSYSNTGELFF
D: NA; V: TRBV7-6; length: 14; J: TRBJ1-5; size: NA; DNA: TGTGCCAGCAGCCTTCTTCAGGGAAATCAGCCCCAGCATTTT; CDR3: CASSLLQGNQPQHF
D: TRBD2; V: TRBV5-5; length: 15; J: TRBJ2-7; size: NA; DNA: TGTGCCAGCAGCTTGCGGCTAGCGGTCGCCTACGAGCAGTACTTC; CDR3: CASSLRLAVAYEQYF
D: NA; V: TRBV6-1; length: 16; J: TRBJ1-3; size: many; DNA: TGTGCCAGCAGCCAACGGGTGGAACTCTCTGGAAACACCATATATTTT; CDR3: CASSQRVELSGNTIYF
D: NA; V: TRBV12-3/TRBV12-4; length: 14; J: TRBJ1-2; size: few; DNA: TGTGCCAGCAGACCTGCAGGGAGTGTCTATGGCTACACCTTC; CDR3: CASRPAGSVYGYTF